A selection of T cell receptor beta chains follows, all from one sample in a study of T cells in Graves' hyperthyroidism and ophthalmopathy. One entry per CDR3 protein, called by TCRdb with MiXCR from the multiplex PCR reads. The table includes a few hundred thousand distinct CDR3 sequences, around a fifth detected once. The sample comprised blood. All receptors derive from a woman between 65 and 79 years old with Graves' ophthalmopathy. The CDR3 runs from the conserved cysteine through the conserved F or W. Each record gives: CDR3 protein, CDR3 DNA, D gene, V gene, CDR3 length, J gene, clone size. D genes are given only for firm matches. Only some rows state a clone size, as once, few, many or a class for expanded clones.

cdr3_aa: CASSEAWDTDTQYF; cdr3_nt: TGTGCCAGCAGTGAAGCCTGGGACACAGATACGCAGTATTTT; d_call: NA; v_call: TRBV2; cdr3_length: 14; j_call: TRBJ2-3; clone_size: many
cdr3_aa: CASSPGRRAFF; cdr3_nt: TGTGCCAGCAGCCCGGGACGAAGAGCTTTCTTT; d_call: NA; v_call: TRBV12-3/TRBV12-4; cdr3_length: 11; j_call: TRBJ1-1; clone_size: NA
cdr3_aa: CASSLTGTAIYEQYF; cdr3_nt: TGTGCCAGCAGCTTAACCGGGACAGCGATCTACGAGCAGTACTTC; d_call: TRBD1; v_call: TRBV5-8; cdr3_length: 15; j_call: TRBJ2-7; clone_size: few
cdr3_aa: CASSRDRRNSPLHF; cdr3_nt: TGTGCCAGCAGCCGGGACAGGCGGAATTCACCCCTCCACTTT; d_call: TRBD1; v_call: TRBV5-5; cdr3_length: 14; j_call: TRBJ1-6; clone_size: few
cdr3_aa: CASSLGQGQTGELFF; cdr3_nt: TGTGCCAGCAGTTTGGGGCAGGGGCAAACCGGGGAGCTGTTTTTT; d_call: NA; v_call: TRBV12-3/TRBV12-4; cdr3_length: 15; j_call: TRBJ2-2; clone_size: many
cdr3_aa: CASSLASGKLSDEQYF; cdr3_nt: TGCGCCAGCAGCTTGGCTAGCGGGAAGTTATCTGACGAGCAGTACTTC; d_call: TRBD2; v_call: TRBV5-1; cdr3_length: 16; j_call: TRBJ2-7; clone_size: few
cdr3_aa: CASSPIGRQISSTDTQYF; cdr3_nt: TGTGCCAGCAGCCCGATAGGGCGACAGATTTCTAGCACAGATACGCAGTATTTT; d_call: NA; v_call: TRBV7-3; cdr3_length: 18; j_call: TRBJ2-3; clone_size: few
cdr3_aa: CSVVHENGYTF; cdr3_nt: TGCAGCGTTGTCCATGAGAATGGCTACACCTTC; d_call: NA; v_call: TRBV29-1; cdr3_length: 11; j_call: TRBJ1-2; clone_size: NA
cdr3_aa: CASSRGLAVKYNEQFF; cdr3_nt: TGTGCCAGCAGCAGGGGACTAGCGGTCAAATACAATGAGCAGTTCTTC; d_call: TRBD2; v_call: TRBV9; cdr3_length: 16; j_call: TRBJ2-1; clone_size: few
cdr3_aa: CASSVERSSGRDDTGELFF; cdr3_nt: TGTGCCAGCAGCGTAGAAAGGTCTAGCGGGAGGGACGACACCGGGGAGCTGTTTTTT; d_call: TRBD2; v_call: TRBV9; cdr3_length: 19; j_call: TRBJ2-2; clone_size: once
cdr3_aa: CASSLARATALYNEQFF; cdr3_nt: TGCGCCAGCAGCTTGGCCAGGGCGACCGCATTATACAATGAGCAGTTCTTC; d_call: NA; v_call: TRBV5-1; cdr3_length: 17; j_call: TRBJ2-1; clone_size: few
cdr3_aa: CASSELPGPYEQYF; cdr3_nt: TGCGCCAGCAGTGAGTTGCCGGGTCCCTACGAGCAGTACTTC; d_call: NA; v_call: TRBV10-2; cdr3_length: 14; j_call: TRBJ2-7; clone_size: few
cdr3_aa: CASKQGSDGYTF; cdr3_nt: TGTGCCAGCAAACAGGGCTCGGATGGCTACACCTTC; d_call: NA; v_call: TRBV2; cdr3_length: 12; j_call: TRBJ1-2; clone_size: NA
cdr3_aa: CSVGGPHSFF; cdr3_nt: TGCAGCGTTGGGGGTCCCCACTCTTTCTTT; d_call: NA; v_call: TRBV29-1; cdr3_length: 10; j_call: TRBJ1-1; clone_size: NA
cdr3_aa: CASSDRDRGPEGAFF; cdr3_nt: TGTGCCAGCAGTGACCGGGACAGGGGGCCTGAGGGGGCTTTCTTT; d_call: TRBD1; v_call: TRBV6-1; cdr3_length: 15; j_call: TRBJ1-1; clone_size: NA
cdr3_aa: CSVAGTGDQPQHF; cdr3_nt: TGCAGCGTAGCCGGGACAGGGGATCAGCCCCAGCATTTT; d_call: TRBD1; v_call: TRBV29-1; cdr3_length: 13; j_call: TRBJ1-5; clone_size: NA
cdr3_aa: CASSFFSSIKEADTQYF; cdr3_nt: TGTGCCAGCAGCTTTTTTTCTAGCATCAAGGAAGCAGATACGCAGTATTTT; d_call: NA; v_call: TRBV11-3; cdr3_length: 17; j_call: TRBJ2-3; clone_size: many
cdr3_aa: CSAYLAGIYNEQFF; cdr3_nt: TGCAGTGCTTATCTAGCGGGGATCTACAATGAGCAGTTCTTC; d_call: TRBD2; v_call: TRBV20-1; cdr3_length: 14; j_call: TRBJ2-1; clone_size: NA
cdr3_aa: CAWSPSRDQPQHF; cdr3_nt: TGTGCCTGGAGTCCATCACGTGATCAGCCCCAGCATTTT; d_call: NA; v_call: TRBV30; cdr3_length: 13; j_call: TRBJ1-5; clone_size: NA
cdr3_aa: CASSTRGRYSGNTIYF; cdr3_nt: TGTGCCAGCAGTACCCGAGGCAGATACTCTGGAAACACCATATATTTT; d_call: NA; v_call: TRBV28; cdr3_length: 16; j_call: TRBJ1-3; clone_size: few
cdr3_aa: CSAQRTLRGTTGELFF; cdr3_nt: TGCAGTGCTCAGAGAACTTTGAGGGGGACCACCGGGGAGCTGTTTTTT; d_call: NA; v_call: TRBV20-1; cdr3_length: 16; j_call: TRBJ2-2; clone_size: few
cdr3_aa: CASSLGADEQYF; cdr3_nt: TGTGCCAGCAGTTTAGGGGCGGACGAGCAGTACTTC; d_call: NA; v_call: TRBV28; cdr3_length: 12; j_call: TRBJ2-7; clone_size: few
cdr3_aa: CAWTARGRDYGYTF; cdr3_nt: TGTGCCTGGACCGCCAGGGGGCGCGACTATGGCTACACCTTC; d_call: TRBD1; v_call: TRBV30; cdr3_length: 14; j_call: TRBJ1-2; clone_size: NA
cdr3_aa: CSATPASGFTDTQYF; cdr3_nt: TGCAGTGCTACCCCCGCTAGCGGTTTCACAGATACGCAGTATTTT; d_call: TRBD2; v_call: TRBV20-1; cdr3_length: 15; j_call: TRBJ2-3; clone_size: few
cdr3_aa: CASNKQDNEQFF; cdr3_nt: TGTGCCAGCAATAAACAGGACAATGAGCAGTTCTTC; d_call: NA; v_call: TRBV2; cdr3_length: 12; j_call: TRBJ2-1; clone_size: NA
cdr3_aa: CASRGLAAEGTGELFF; cdr3_nt: TGCGCCAGCAGGGGACTAGCAGCTGAGGGCACCGGGGAGCTGTTTTTT; d_call: TRBD2; v_call: TRBV4-3; cdr3_length: 16; j_call: TRBJ2-2; clone_size: NA
cdr3_aa: CASRQGGGSRSPLHF; cdr3_nt: TGCGCCAGCAGACAGGGGGGTGGTTCGAGATCACCCCTCCACTTT; d_call: TRBD1; v_call: TRBV7-9; cdr3_length: 15; j_call: TRBJ1-6; clone_size: NA
cdr3_aa: CASSIPIGQQETQYF; cdr3_nt: TGTGCCAGTAGTATCCCTATCGGCCAACAAGAGACCCAGTACTTC; d_call: NA; v_call: TRBV19; cdr3_length: 15; j_call: TRBJ2-5; clone_size: few
cdr3_aa: CAWSVLTGDGYTF; cdr3_nt: TGTGCCTGGAGTGTCTTAACAGGGGATGGCTACACCTTC; d_call: TRBD1; v_call: TRBV30; cdr3_length: 13; j_call: TRBJ1-2; clone_size: few
cdr3_aa: CASSFLTGRRTNEKLFF; cdr3_nt: TGTGCCAGCAGCTTTTTGACAGGCCGGCGGACTAATGAAAAACTGTTTTTT; d_call: NA; v_call: TRBV5-5; cdr3_length: 17; j_call: TRBJ1-4; clone_size: NA
cdr3_aa: CASSQEPGLADSTDTQYF; cdr3_nt: TGCGCCAGCAGCCAAGAACCAGGACTAGCCGATAGCACAGATACGCAGTATTTT; d_call: TRBD2; v_call: TRBV4-1; cdr3_length: 18; j_call: TRBJ2-3; clone_size: NA
cdr3_aa: CASSVLAESTGELFF; cdr3_nt: TGCGCCAGCAGCGTATTAGCGGAGTCCACCGGGGAGCTGTTTTTT; d_call: NA; v_call: TRBV5-1; cdr3_length: 15; j_call: TRBJ2-2; clone_size: few
cdr3_aa: CASSSGTGGRAVQPQHF; cdr3_nt: TGTGCCAGCAGCTCCGGGACAGGGGGTAGGGCTGTACAGCCCCAGCATTTT; d_call: TRBD1; v_call: TRBV6-1; cdr3_length: 17; j_call: TRBJ1-5; clone_size: many
cdr3_aa: CASSLQGRRGQPQHF; cdr3_nt: TGTGCCAGCAGTCTTCAGGGGCGTAGGGGTCAGCCCCAGCATTTT; d_call: NA; v_call: TRBV9; cdr3_length: 15; j_call: TRBJ1-5; clone_size: NA
cdr3_aa: CASSEAGEGAFF; cdr3_nt: TGTGCCAGCAGTGAAGCCGGGGAGGGAGCTTTCTTT; d_call: NA; v_call: TRBV2; cdr3_length: 12; j_call: TRBJ1-1; clone_size: NA
cdr3_aa: CASSDPSGNTIYF; cdr3_nt: TGCGCCAGCAGCGACCCCTCTGGAAACACCATATATTTT; d_call: NA; v_call: TRBV5-1; cdr3_length: 13; j_call: TRBJ1-3; clone_size: NA
cdr3_aa: CASSRQGGLTEAFF; cdr3_nt: TGTGCCAGCAGTCGACAGGGGGGTCTCACTGAAGCTTTCTTT; d_call: TRBD1; v_call: TRBV12-3/TRBV12-4; cdr3_length: 14; j_call: TRBJ1-1; clone_size: many
cdr3_aa: CASRDRKNTEAFF; cdr3_nt: TGTGCCAGCAGGGACAGAAAGAACACTGAAGCTTTCTTT; d_call: NA; v_call: TRBV5-6; cdr3_length: 13; j_call: TRBJ1-1; clone_size: NA
cdr3_aa: CATSRAGRPHEQYF; cdr3_nt: TGTGCCACCAGCAGGGCGGGACGGCCTCACGAGCAGTACTTC; d_call: NA; v_call: TRBV15; cdr3_length: 14; j_call: TRBJ2-7; clone_size: NA
cdr3_aa: CASSPRPGYLDSEAFF; cdr3_nt: TGCGCCAGCAGCCCCCGACCCGGTTATCTTGATTCTGAAGCTTTCTTT; d_call: NA; v_call: TRBV5-1; cdr3_length: 16; j_call: TRBJ1-1; clone_size: few
cdr3_aa: CASSLTSGRVASANEQFF; cdr3_nt: TGCGCCAGCAGCTTGACTAGCGGGAGGGTTGCCTCTGCCAATGAGCAGTTCTTC; d_call: TRBD2; v_call: TRBV5-1; cdr3_length: 18; j_call: TRBJ2-1; clone_size: few
cdr3_aa: CASSFNGDQGYSPLHF; cdr3_nt: TGTGCCAGCAGCTTTAACGGAGATCAGGGGTATTCACCCCTCCACTTT; d_call: NA; v_call: TRBV11-2; cdr3_length: 16; j_call: TRBJ1-6; clone_size: NA
cdr3_aa: CASSEPGGQRNEKLFF; cdr3_nt: TGTGCCAGCAGCGAACCCGGAGGACAGCGTAATGAAAAACTGTTTTTT; d_call: NA; v_call: TRBV9; cdr3_length: 16; j_call: TRBJ1-4; clone_size: once
cdr3_aa: CASTSGASGSYEQYF; cdr3_nt: TGCGCCAGCACTTCCGGGGCGTCTGGCTCCTACGAGCAGTACTTC; d_call: NA; v_call: TRBV4-1; cdr3_length: 15; j_call: TRBJ2-7; clone_size: NA
cdr3_aa: CAAGNAQEQPQHF; cdr3_nt: TGTGCCGCTGGTAACGCACAGGAACAGCCCCAGCATTTT; d_call: NA; v_call: TRBV10-3; cdr3_length: 13; j_call: TRBJ1-5; clone_size: once
cdr3_aa: CASSLSIAGGPKTQYF; cdr3_nt: TGTGCCAGCAGTTTATCTATAGCGGGAGGGCCGAAGACCCAGTACTTC; d_call: TRBD2; v_call: TRBV27; cdr3_length: 16; j_call: TRBJ2-5; clone_size: few
cdr3_aa: CASSFRLAGGVTDTQYF; cdr3_nt: TGTGCCAGCAGCTTCCGACTAGCGGGAGGGGTGACAGATACGCAGTATTTT; d_call: TRBD2; v_call: TRBV11-2; cdr3_length: 17; j_call: TRBJ2-3; clone_size: many
cdr3_aa: CSARERLGQPQHF; cdr3_nt: TGCAGTGCTAGAGAAAGGCTGGGTCAGCCCCAGCATTTT; d_call: NA; v_call: TRBV20-1; cdr3_length: 13; j_call: TRBJ1-5; clone_size: NA
cdr3_aa: CAWSPQGGQVGYTF; cdr3_nt: TGTGCCTGGAGTCCCCAGGGGGGACAGGTGGGCTACACCTTC; d_call: TRBD1; v_call: TRBV30; cdr3_length: 14; j_call: TRBJ1-2; clone_size: NA
cdr3_aa: CASSWDGLAGSGNIQYF; cdr3_nt: TGTGCCAGCAGTTGGGATGGGCTAGCGGGATCCGGAAACATTCAGTACTTC; d_call: TRBD2; v_call: TRBV12-3/TRBV12-4; cdr3_length: 17; j_call: TRBJ2-4; clone_size: many